The T cell receptor beta chain described here comes from a study of blood T cell repertoires in COVID-19. On the study more broadly: Sites across the United States, Italy and Spain contributed samples from acute and convalescent COVID-19. PBMCs, B-cell-depleted T cells, or T cells provided the cDNA or gDNA that made up the material.

Per the germline V gene, CDR1 is MNHEY and CDR2 is SVGAGI. This CDR3 region has 15 residues. V lost 7 bases and J 0 bases, leaving 13 bases between the germline ends. TCRdb's table, derived via immunoSEQ multiplex PCR, lists solely in-frame clones and lacks some. The sample shows about 47,000 clones, approximately 86% of them seen only once. This chain links TRBV6-5 with TRBJ2-4; the D gene is possibly TRBD1 (5 bases). Sequenced input: peripheral blood. The TCR originated in a man aged 60 to 75 with active COVID-19. CDR3 amino acids: CASKVPTAAKNIQYF. The CDR3 DNA is TGTGCCAGCAAGGTACCGACAGCAGCCAAAAACATTCAGTACTTC.